These T cell receptor beta chains were read from a single sample in a study of T-cell reconstitution after alpha-beta-depleted transplantation in children. TCRdb redid the calling of the PCR reads with MiXCR, one entry per CDR3 protein. The data show roughly 70,000 distinct CDR3 sequences, around 4.7% seen once. Sequenced material: PBMCs, mostly from graft donor cells, taken 180 days after TCRalphabeta/CD19-depleted stem cell transplant. These receptors were taken from a boy under two years old who had a stem cell transplant for acute myeloid leukemia, so the T cells may come from the graft donor. The CDR3 runs from the conserved cysteine through the conserved F or W. A D gene is named only where the DNA matches it firmly. The size entry is marked missing in some rows and otherwise reads once, few, many or a size class.

CDR3	DNA	J	V	size	D
CASSLPRDRVQYF	TGTGCCAGCAGCTTACCCCGGGACAGGGTCCAGTACTTC	TRBJ2-5	TRBV11-2	many	TRBD1
CASSLAAERQETQYF	TGTGCCAGCAGCTTGGCTGCGGAGCGCCAAGAGACCCAGTACTTC	TRBJ2-5	TRBV5-5	many	NA
CASSLERIDEQFF	TGTGCCAGCAGCTTGGAACGTATCGATGAGCAGTTCTTC	TRBJ2-1	TRBV7-6	many	NA
CASSNDRGLYNEQFF	TGCGCCAGCTCAAACGACAGGGGGCTGTACAATGAGCAGTTCTTC	TRBJ2-1	TRBV5-1	many	TRBD1
CASSSQDGRNTIYF	TGTGCCAGCAGTTCTCAGGACGGAAGAAACACCATATATTTT	TRBJ1-3	TRBV27	many	NA
CASSSSGVSTDTQYF	TGTGCCAGCAGCTCTAGCGGGGTTAGCACAGATACGCAGTATTTT	TRBJ2-3	TRBV11-2	many	TRBD2
CSVPTSDWIYNEQFF	TGCAGCGTCCCGACTAGCGATTGGATCTACAATGAGCAGTTCTTC	TRBJ2-1	TRBV29-1	many	TRBD2
CASSLVRGGYTDTQYF	TGTGCCAGCAGCTTAGTTCGGGGGGGATACACAGATACGCAGTATTTT	TRBJ2-3	TRBV13	many	TRBD2
CATSDSRTFTDTQYF	TGTGCCACCAGTGATTCGAGGACTTTCACAGATACGCAGTATTTT	TRBJ2-3	TRBV24-1	many	NA
CASSFYQDRGPTAYGYTF	TGTGCCAGCAGTTTTTATCAGGACAGGGGGCCAACAGCCTATGGCTACACCTTC	TRBJ1-2	TRBV6-5	many	TRBD1
CASSLGSRGGPLF	TGTGCCAGCAGCTTGGGCTCTCGGGGGGGCCCCCTCTTC	TRBJ2-1	TRBV5-6	many	TRBD2
CASSYFGGATYNEQFF	TGTGCCAGCAGTTACTTTGGGGGGGCCACGTACAATGAGCAGTTCTTC	TRBJ2-1	TRBV6-5	many	NA
CASSRPGTGTRF	TGTGCCAGCAGCCGCCCCGGGACAGGGACCCGCTTT	TRBJ1-1	TRBV3-1	many	TRBD1
CAISEVNLGRSDQPQHF	TGTGCCATCAGTGAAGTGAATTTGGGACGGTCAGATCAGCCCCAGCATTTT	TRBJ1-5	TRBV10-3	many	NA
CASSDGTGPFQETQYF	TGTGCCAGCAGCGATGGGACAGGACCTTTCCAAGAGACCCAGTACTTC	TRBJ2-5	TRBV9	many	TRBD1
CASSLRGGGEKLFF	TGTGCCAGCAGCTTAAGGGGCGGCGGGGAGAAACTGTTTTTT	TRBJ1-4	TRBV7-9	many	NA
CASSQTAISAGELFF	TGTGCCAGCAGCCAAACGGCCATATCGGCCGGGGAGCTGTTTTTT	TRBJ2-2	TRBV14	many	NA
CATSEGGRATGELFF	TGTGCCACCAGTGAGGGGGGACGGGCCACCGGGGAGCTGTTTTTT	TRBJ2-2	TRBV24-1	many	NA
CASTRFGGFTDTQYF	TGTGCCAGCACCAGGTTTGGCGGGTTCACAGATACGCAGTATTTT	TRBJ2-3	TRBV5-5	NA	NA
CASSSTGEGADTQYF	TGTGCCAGCAGTTCCACAGGGGAGGGGGCAGATACGCAGTATTTT	TRBJ2-3	TRBV28	many	NA
CASSKGPGQGDGRELFF	TGTGCCAGTAGCAAGGGACCGGGACAGGGGGACGGAAGGGAGCTGTTTTTT	TRBJ2-2	TRBV19	many	TRBD1
CATSDLRLAGVNEQFF	TGTGCCACCAGTGATTTGAGGCTAGCGGGGGTGAATGAGCAGTTCTTC	TRBJ2-1	TRBV24-1	many	TRBD2
CASSTGRGGSDEQFF	TGTGCCAGCAGCACCGGGAGGGGGGGGAGCGATGAGCAGTTCTTC	TRBJ2-1	TRBV7-9	many	TRBD2
CASSHTGTEYNSPLHF	TGTGCCAGCAGCCATACCGGGACCGAGTATAATTCACCCCTCCACTTT	TRBJ1-6	TRBV6-5	many	NA
CASGRDRGHEQYF	TGTGCTAGTGGTAGAGACAGGGGCCACGAGCAGTACTTC	TRBJ2-7	TRBV12-5	many	TRBD1
CASSPQGGLAGALSTQYF	TGTGCCAGCAGCCCCCAGGGAGGCCTAGCGGGGGCCTTGAGTACGCAGTATTTT	TRBJ2-3	TRBV7-2	many	TRBD2
CASSLPGDQPQHF	TGTGCCAGCAGCTTACCAGGGGATCAGCCCCAGCATTTT	TRBJ1-5	TRBV5-5	many	NA
CASSQGPLREKLFF	TGCGCCAGCAGCCAGGGTCCCCTTCGAGAAAAACTGTTTTTT	TRBJ1-4	TRBV4-1	many	NA
CASSPSDTQYF	TGCGCCAGCAGCCCCTCGGATACGCAGTATTTT	TRBJ2-3	TRBV5-1	many	NA